These 15 T cell receptor beta chains share one sample of origin, sequenced in a study of blood T cells in healthy people across ages. A J-beta primer mix and a sample-barcoded 5' primer were used in a second PCR of roughly 6 to 11 cycles. A single record per CDR3 protein comes from TCRdb applying MiXCR to the 5' RACE reads. The sample includes 920,000 or so distinct CDR3 sequences, 40% to 45% of them seen just once. The specimen sequenced was blood. These receptors were collected from a woman aged 55-70 years in good health.

In DNA, the CDR3 is TGCAGCGTTGAAGGGACAGGGGTCCGCACCCAAGAGACCCAGTACTTC. Protein: CSVEGTGVRTQETQYF. The chain links TRBV29-1 to TRBJ2-5; 9 positions agree with TRBD1. The CDR3 runs to 16 residues. The V gene end was trimmed by 1 base and the J gene end by 1 base; junction bases not matched to a gene: 7. Germline V lookup: CDR1 SQVTM, CDR2 ANQGSEA.

The gene calls are TRBV20-1 and TRBJ2-1, with a weak D call TRBD2 (6 bases). CDR3 size: 16 residues. In germline, CDR1 is DFQATT, CDR2 SNEGSKA (reference sequence). V lost 8 bases and J lost 5, with 25 bases in between. CDR3 nucleotide sequence: TGCAGTCCTATGTCGCCCTGGGGGGAGAGGGACAATGAGCAGTTCTTC. This codes for CSPMSPWGERDNEQFF.

This clonotype was observed at least ten times. The chain recombines TRBV5-1 with TRBJ2-3, with D tentatively TRBD2 (6 bases). The CDR3 is 14 amino acids. Trimming left V 5 bases short and J 1 base short, with 11 bases between. The germline V gene has CDR1 SGHRS and CDR2 YFSETQ. As DNA, the CDR3 is TGCGCCAGCAGTGGAGCGGGCGGCACAGATACGCAGTATTTT. This codes for CASSGAGGTDTQYF.

V and J are TRBV6-1 and TRBJ2-6; D not certain. CDR3 length equals 16 residues. Germline CDR1 is MNHNS and CDR2 is SASEGT. The V end lost 5 bases, the J end lost 2 bases, and 13 bases lay between the germline ends. The CDR3 loop is CASSPRAGTGANVLTF. The CDR3 nucleotides are TGTGCCAGCAGTCCTCGGGCAGGAACTGGGGCCAACGTCCTGACTTTC.

This clonotype was recorded only once. The V call is TRBV11-2, the J call TRBJ2-1; tentatively, D is TRBD1 (6 bases). CDR1 and CDR2 from the germline V gene are SGHAT and FQNNGV. V gave up 7 bases and J gave up 9 bases, with 16 bases separating them. This CDR3 region has 13 residues. The CDR3: CASTLTGLGEQFF. CDR3 in DNA: TGTGCCAGCACCTTGACAGGATTAGGTGAGCAGTTCTTC.

This clonotype turned up a few times. This sequence joins TRBV10-3 and TRBJ2-7, with 9 positions matching TRBD1. Losses at the gene ends were 2 bases for V and 5 bases for J; bases not matched to a gene: 10. The CDR3 covers 16 residues. Per germline, CDR1 ENHRY and CDR2 SYGVKD. CDR3 coding DNA: TGTGCCATCAGTGAGCCGGACAGGGGTTTTTCCCACGAGCAGTACTTC. As protein: CAISEPDRGFSHEQYF.

CDR3 nucleotides: TGTGCCAGCAGTTCCGCCCTTGCGGAGACCCAGTACTTC. It translates to CASSSALAETQYF. This rearrangement joins TRBV6-5 to TRBJ2-5; D gene uncertain. The germline V and J ends were trimmed by 4 bases and 5 bases, with 11 bases remaining between them. In germline, CDR1 is MNHEY, CDR2 SVGAGI. The CDR3 consists of 13 residues.

The CDR3 region is CASSEALGRGQYEQYF. In DNA, the CDR3 is TGTGCCAGCAGTGAAGCGCTTGGTAGGGGCCAGTACGAGCAGTACTTC. The V gene is TRBV2, the J gene TRBJ2-7; perhaps TRBD1 as D (5 bases). Germline loops: CDR1 SNHLY, CDR2 FYNNEI. V lost 0 bases to trimming and J lost 4 bases, with 16 bases between them. CDR3 size: 16 residues.

This clonotype showed up just a few times. A junction boundary mismatches the germline segment, possibly from a read error. The V and J genes are TRBV12-3 or TRBV12-4 and TRBJ2-5; no firm D call. The CDR3 runs 14 residues. The CDR3 DNA reads TGTGCCAGCAGTTTAATGAGGCCCCAAGAGACCCAGTACTTT. Translation gives CASSLMRPQETQYF.

This clonotype was counted once. This chain connects TRBV6-1 to TRBJ1-2; no clear D gene. The germline V and J ends were trimmed by 11 bases and 4 bases, with 17 bases remaining between them. Germline CDR1 reads MNHNS; CDR2 reads SASEGT. The length of the CDR3 is 13 residues. CDR3 residues: CAGRARSGYGYTF. The CDR3, as DNA: TGTGCCGGACGGGCCCGGTCCGGCTATGGCTACACCTTC.

The sample holds a few counts of this clonotype. The chain combines TRBV28 with TRBJ1-2; no reliable D call. V gave up 10 bases and J gave up 8 bases, with 5 bases separating them. From germline, CDR1 is MDHEN and CDR2 SYDVKM. This CDR3 contains 8 residues. CDR3 nucleotide sequence: TGTGCCACCGACGGCTACACCTTC. Its translation: CATDGYTF.

The chain joins TRBV9 to TRBJ1-5; unclear D gene. Germline V gene sequence: CDR1 SGDLS, CDR2 YYNGEE. This CDR3 has 15 amino acids. The V end was cut by 2 bases, the J end by 1 base, with 10 bases between. The CDR3 DNA is TGTGCCAGCAGCGTGGCAGGACGAAGCAATCAGCCCCAGCATTTT. It translates to CASSVAGRSNQPQHF.

The V call is TRBV6-5, the J call TRBJ2-1; D uncertain. V shed 0 bases and J shed 4 bases, with 10 bases lying between them. The CDR3 has 15 amino acids. CDR1 MNHEY and CDR2 SVGAGI come from the germline V gene. Written as DNA, the CDR3 is TGTGCCAGCAGTTACTCGACGCTCACTTACAATGAGCAGTTCTTC. Protein sequence: CASSYSTLTYNEQFF.

This clonotype was detected many times. J is TRBJ2-5 and V is TRBV7-3; 13 bases line up with TRBD2. From germline, CDR1 is SGHTA and CDR2 FQGTGA. The CDR3 runs 15 residues. The trim removed 3 bases at V and 5 bases at J, leaving 3 bases unmatched. In nucleotides, the CDR3 is TGTGCCAGCAGCTTCGGACTAGCGGGAGTTGAGACCCAGTACTTC. Translating gives CASSFGLAGVETQYF. Full variable domain (missing parts from reference TRBV7-3 and TRBJ2-5): GAGVSQTPSNKVTEKGKYVELRCDPISGHTALYWYRQSLGQGPEFLIYFQGTGAADDSGLPNDRFFAVRPEGSVSTLKIQRTERGDSAVYLCASSFGLAGVETQYFGPGTRLLVL.

The chain carries TRBV29-1 and TRBJ1-4; perhaps TRBD1 as D (6 bases). The CDR3 covers 12 residues. Per germline, CDR1 SQVTM and CDR2 ANQGSEA. CDR3 region: CNVRGEGEKLFF. CDR3 sequence (DNA): TGCAACGTCAGGGGAGAAGGAGAAAAACTGTTTTTT.